A single sample gave rise to the 7 T cell receptor beta chains below, sequenced in a study of T cell repertoires in cytomegalovirus infection. One entry per CDR3 protein results from TCRdb running MiXCR on the reads. The table has under 250,000 distinct CDR3 sequences, about 12% seen once. Sequenced input: PBMCs. The receptors shown here come from a human donor in good health (CMV status not recorded). Some clones in this sample may be carry-over from other donors' samples.

V gene TRBV19 combines with J gene TRBJ2-1; D unclear. The CDR3 has 13 amino acids. The ends were cut back, 5 bases at V and 9 bases at J, with 14 bases in the middle. Germline V lookup: CDR1 LNHDA, CDR2 SQIVND (reference sequence). CDR3 region: CASSGPWLGEQFF. DNA for the CDR3: TGTGCCAGTAGTGGGCCTTGGCTGGGTGAGCAGTTCTTC. Based on the CDR3 plus reference TRBV19 and TRBJ2-1, the full variable domain is DGGITQSPKYLFRKEGQNVTLSCEQNLNHDAMYWYRQDPGQGLRLIYYSQIVNDFQKGDIAEGYSVSREKKESFPLTVTSAQKNPTAFYLCASSGPWLGEQFFGPGTRLTVL.

At least ten counts were recorded for this clonotype. The rearrangement links TRBV6-2 or TRBV6-3 to TRBJ1-1; TRBD1 is a possible D gene (5 bases). The germline V gene has CDR1 MNHEY and CDR2 SVGEGT. There are 13 residues in the CDR3. Trimming took 7 bases from V and 3 from J, leaving 12 bases between them. Written as DNA, the CDR3 is TGTGCCAGCACTGTTTGGGGGGACACTGAAGCTTTCTTT. It codes for CASTVWGDTEAFF.

The rearrangement joins TRBV5-6 to TRBJ1-4, with a weak D call TRBD1 (6 bases). Germline CDR1 is SGHDT and CDR2 is YYEEEE. The length of the CDR3 is 14 residues. The V end was cut by 0 bases, the J end by 7 bases, with 10 bases between. The CDR3 loop reads CASSLDRAGEKLFF. The CDR3 coding sequence is TGTGCCAGCAGCTTGGACAGGGCCGGTGAAAAACTGTTTTTT.

Ten or more counts support this clonotype. The chain has TRBV24-1 and TRBJ2-3, with D unresolved. Deletions cut 4 bases from V and 5 bases from J, with 9 bases between. The germline V gene encodes CDR1 KGHDR and CDR2 SFDVKD. The CDR3 is made up of 13 amino acids. This CDR3 is CATSEGWRDTQYF. The CDR3 region has the DNA TGTGCCACCAGTGAGGGGTGGAGAGATACGCAGTATTTT.

The chain recombines TRBV5-1 with TRBJ2-7; TRBD1 matches 9 bases. Germline values: CDR1 SGHRS, CDR2 YFSETQ. This CDR3 contains 14 residues. V was clipped by 4 bases and J by 5 bases; unmatched bases: 7. The CDR3 reads CASSPGTGLDEQYF. The CDR3 region has the DNA TGCGCCAGCAGCCCCGGGACAGGGCTGGACGAGCAGTACTTC.

This clonotype occurred many times. The chain links TRBV6-1 to TRBJ1-1; possibly TRBD1 for D (6 bases). Germline values: CDR1 MNHNS, CDR2 SASEGT. The CDR3 extends over 15 amino acids. V lost 4 bases and J lost 3, with 15 bases in between. The CDR3 loop is CASSAAGGAYTEAFF. In DNA form, the CDR3 reads TGTGCCAGCAGTGCCGCCGGGGGGGCGTACACTGAAGCTTTCTTT.

This clonotype has at least ten counts. CDR3 region: CASSPLPDRGHETQYF. The CDR3 nucleotides are TGTGCCAGCAGCCCCCTCCCGGACAGGGGGCACGAGACCCAGTACTTC. The chain employs TRBV7-9 and TRBJ2-5; 11 bases line up with TRBD1. J was trimmed by 5 bases and V by 5 bases; bases with no gene match: 10. Germline V gene sequence: CDR1 SEHNR, CDR2 FQNEAQ (reference sequence). There are 16 residues in the CDR3.